Listed below are T cell receptor beta chains from one sample, sequenced in a study of T cells in Graves' hyperthyroidism and ophthalmopathy. Each CDR3 protein gets one entry after TCRdb re-called the multiplex PCR reads with MiXCR. The sample has a few hundred thousand distinct CDR3 sequences; approximately 15% are singletons. The sequenced material came from blood. These receptors came from a woman aged 18-30 years with Graves' hyperthyroidism. Both conserved end residues are part of each CDR3. Fields, in order: CDR3 length, clone size, V gene, D gene, J gene, CDR3 protein, CDR3 DNA. D genes are given only for firm matches. Expanded clones are given a class, and other clones once, few, many or no size at all.

15	.	TRBV7-6	TRBD1	TRBJ2-3	CASSTNRGWTDTQYF	TGTGCCAGCAGCACAAACAGGGGTTGGACAGATACGCAGTATTTT
16	few	TRBV7-3	.	TRBJ2-1	CASSLRVGLPYNEQFF	TGTGCCAGCAGCTTACGCGTGGGCCTCCCATACAATGAGCAGTTCTTC
15	many	TRBV9	TRBD2	TRBJ2-7	CASSPGGLAVYEQYF	TGTGCCAGCAGTCCCGGGGGACTAGCGGTCTACGAGCAGTACTTC
16	many	TRBV28	.	TRBJ2-7	CASSPPGGRQTTMQYF	TGTGCCAGCAGTCCACCCGGCGGCAGGCAGACTACGATGCAGTACTTC
16	once	TRBV3-1	TRBD2	TRBJ2-3	CASSHKRETIADTQYF	TGTGCCAGCAGCCACAAGCGGGAGACGATCGCAGATACGCAGTATTTT
14	.	TRBV12-3/TRBV12-4	.	TRBJ2-1	CASSVQLAEDEQFF	TGTGCCAGCAGTGTACAACTAGCTGAGGATGAGCAGTTCTTC
14	.	TRBV4-2	.	TRBJ2-7	CASSQEQWTYEQYF	TGTGCCAGCAGCCAAGAACAGTGGACCTACGAGCAGTACTTC
13	few	TRBV30	TRBD1	TRBJ1-3	CAWMTGGGNTIYF	TGTGCCTGGATGACAGGGGGCGGAAACACCATATATTTT
13	.	TRBV30	TRBD1	TRBJ1-4	CAWTGQGREKLFF	TGTGCCTGGACGGGACAGGGACGCGAAAAACTGTTTTTT
15	many	TRBV12-3/TRBV12-4	TRBD1	TRBJ1-5	CASSGPGQGNQPQHF	TGTGCCAGCAGTGGGCCGGGACAGGGCAATCAGCCCCAGCATTTT